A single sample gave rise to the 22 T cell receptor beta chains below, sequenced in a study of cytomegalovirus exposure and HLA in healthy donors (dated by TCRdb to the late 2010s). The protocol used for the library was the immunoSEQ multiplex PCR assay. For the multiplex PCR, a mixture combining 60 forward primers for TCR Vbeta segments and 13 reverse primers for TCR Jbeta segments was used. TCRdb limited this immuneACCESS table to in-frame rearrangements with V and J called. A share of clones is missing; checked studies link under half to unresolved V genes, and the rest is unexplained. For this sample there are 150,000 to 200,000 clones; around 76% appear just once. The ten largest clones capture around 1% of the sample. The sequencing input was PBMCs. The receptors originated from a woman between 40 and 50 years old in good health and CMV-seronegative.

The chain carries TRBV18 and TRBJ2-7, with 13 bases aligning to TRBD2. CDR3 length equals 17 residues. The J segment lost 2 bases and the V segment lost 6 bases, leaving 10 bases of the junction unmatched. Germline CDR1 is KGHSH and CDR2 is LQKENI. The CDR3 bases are TGTGCCAGCTCCTCCGGCGGGACTAGCGGGACTACCTACGAGCAGTACTTC. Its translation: CASSSGGTSGTTYEQYF.

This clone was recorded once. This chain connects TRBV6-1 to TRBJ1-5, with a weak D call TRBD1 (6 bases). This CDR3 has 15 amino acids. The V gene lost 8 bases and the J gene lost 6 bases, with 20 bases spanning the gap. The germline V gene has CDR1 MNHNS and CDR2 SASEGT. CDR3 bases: TGTGCCAGCGACGGGGGGGGCACCTGGACTCAGCCCCAGCATTTT. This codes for CASDGGGTWTQPQHF.

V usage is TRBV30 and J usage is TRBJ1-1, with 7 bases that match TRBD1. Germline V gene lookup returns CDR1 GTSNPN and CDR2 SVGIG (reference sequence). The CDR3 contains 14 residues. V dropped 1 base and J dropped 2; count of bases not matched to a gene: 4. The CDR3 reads CAWSDDRANTEAFF. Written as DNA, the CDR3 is TGTGCCTGGAGTGATGACAGGGCAAACACTGAAGCTTTCTTT.

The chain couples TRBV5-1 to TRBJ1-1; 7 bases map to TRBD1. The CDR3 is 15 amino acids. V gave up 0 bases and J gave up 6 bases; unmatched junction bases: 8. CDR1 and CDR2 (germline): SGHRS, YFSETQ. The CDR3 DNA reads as TGCGCCAGCAGCTTGGATAGACAGGGAGTGCCTGAAGCTTTCTTT. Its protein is CASSLDRQGVPEAFF.

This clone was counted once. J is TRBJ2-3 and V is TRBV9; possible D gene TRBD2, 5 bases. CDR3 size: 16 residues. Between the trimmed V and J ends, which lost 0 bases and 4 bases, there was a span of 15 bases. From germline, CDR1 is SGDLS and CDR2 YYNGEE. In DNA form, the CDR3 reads TGTGCCAGCAGCGTAGGTGGGTCACTGCGGGCAGATACGCAGTATTTT. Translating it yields CASSVGGSLRADTQYF.

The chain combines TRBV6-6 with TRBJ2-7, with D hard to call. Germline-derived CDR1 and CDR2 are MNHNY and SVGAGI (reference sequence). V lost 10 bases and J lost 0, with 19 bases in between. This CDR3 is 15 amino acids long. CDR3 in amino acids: CATAMSRVSSYEQYF. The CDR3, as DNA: TGTGCCACCGCAATGTCCCGGGTGAGCTCCTACGAGCAGTACTTC.

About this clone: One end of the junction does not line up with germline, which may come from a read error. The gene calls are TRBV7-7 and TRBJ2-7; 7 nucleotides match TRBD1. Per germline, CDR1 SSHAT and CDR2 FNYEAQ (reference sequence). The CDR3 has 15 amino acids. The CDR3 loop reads CASSPLQGLSYEQYF. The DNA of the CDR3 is TGTGCTAGCAGCCCCCTACAGGGGTTATCCTACGAGCAGTACTTC.

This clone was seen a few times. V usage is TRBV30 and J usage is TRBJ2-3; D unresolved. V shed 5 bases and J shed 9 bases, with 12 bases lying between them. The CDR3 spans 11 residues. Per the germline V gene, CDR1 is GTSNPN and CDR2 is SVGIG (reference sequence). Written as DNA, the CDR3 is TGTGCCTGGGCACCTACTGAAACGCAGTATTTT. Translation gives CAWAPTETQYF.

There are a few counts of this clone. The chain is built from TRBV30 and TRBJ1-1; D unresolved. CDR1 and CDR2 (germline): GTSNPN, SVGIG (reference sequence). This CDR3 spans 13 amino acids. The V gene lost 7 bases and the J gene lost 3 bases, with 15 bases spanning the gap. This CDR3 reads CALQSTGYTEAFF. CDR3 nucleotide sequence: TGTGCCTTGCAATCGACGGGGTACACTGAAGCTTTCTTT.

The CDR3 spells CASSSEPGKYGYTF. The CDR3 bases are TGTGCCAGCAGCTCCGAGCCCGGGAAGTATGGCTACACCTTC. This rearrangement joins TRBV7-9 to TRBJ1-2, with D unclear. Germline V lookup: CDR1 SEHNR, CDR2 FQNEAQ (reference sequence). The V end lost 4 bases, the J end lost 5 bases, and 14 bases lay between the germline ends. The CDR3 extends over 14 amino acids.

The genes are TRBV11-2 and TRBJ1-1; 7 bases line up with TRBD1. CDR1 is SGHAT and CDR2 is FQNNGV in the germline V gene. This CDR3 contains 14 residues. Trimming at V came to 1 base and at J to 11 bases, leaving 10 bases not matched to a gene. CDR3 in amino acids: CASSLGTQGMRAFF. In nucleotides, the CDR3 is TGTGCCAGCAGCTTAGGAACACAGGGGATGAGGGCTTTCTTT.

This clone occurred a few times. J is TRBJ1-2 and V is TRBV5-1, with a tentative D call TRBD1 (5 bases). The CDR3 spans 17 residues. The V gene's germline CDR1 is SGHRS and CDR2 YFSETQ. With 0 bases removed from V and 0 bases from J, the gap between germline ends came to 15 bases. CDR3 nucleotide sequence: TGCGCCAGCAGCTTGGCGGCAGGGAAGGGGCCTAACTATGGCTACACCTTC. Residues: CASSLAAGKGPNYGYTF.

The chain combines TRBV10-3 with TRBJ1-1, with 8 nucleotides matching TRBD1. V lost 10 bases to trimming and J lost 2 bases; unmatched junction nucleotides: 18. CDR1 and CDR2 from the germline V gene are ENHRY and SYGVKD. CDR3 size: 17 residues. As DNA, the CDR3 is TGTGCCAACCCTTTCGACAGGGGTGGACGTGGTAACACTGAAGCTTTCTTT. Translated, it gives CANPFDRGGRGNTEAFF.

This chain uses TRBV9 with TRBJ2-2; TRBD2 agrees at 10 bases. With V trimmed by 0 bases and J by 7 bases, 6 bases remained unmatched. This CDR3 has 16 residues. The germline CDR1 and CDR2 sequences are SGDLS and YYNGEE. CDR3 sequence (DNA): TGTGCCAGCAGCGTAGCACTAGCGGGATCTGGCGGGGAGCTGTTTTTT. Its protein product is CASSVALAGSGGELFF.

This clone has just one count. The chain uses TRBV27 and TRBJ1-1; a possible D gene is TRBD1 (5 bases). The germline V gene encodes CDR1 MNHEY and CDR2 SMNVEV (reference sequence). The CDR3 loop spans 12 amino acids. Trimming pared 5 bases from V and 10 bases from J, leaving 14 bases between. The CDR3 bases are TGTGCCAGCAGTACCCCGTCAGGGCCAGCTTTCTTT. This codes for CASSTPSGPAFF.

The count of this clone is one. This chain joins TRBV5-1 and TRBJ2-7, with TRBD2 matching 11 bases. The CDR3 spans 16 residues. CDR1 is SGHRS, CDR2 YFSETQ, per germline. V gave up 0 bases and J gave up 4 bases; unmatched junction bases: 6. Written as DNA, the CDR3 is TGCGCCAGCAGCTTGGCCCTGACTAGCGGGATATACGAGCAGTACTTC. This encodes CASSLALTSGIYEQYF.

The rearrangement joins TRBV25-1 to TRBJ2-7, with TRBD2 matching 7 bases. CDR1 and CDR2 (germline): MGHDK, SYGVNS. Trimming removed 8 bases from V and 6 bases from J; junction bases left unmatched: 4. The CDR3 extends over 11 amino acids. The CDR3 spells CASETSSEQYF. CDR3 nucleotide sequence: TGTGCCAGCGAGACTAGCAGCGAGCAGTACTTC.

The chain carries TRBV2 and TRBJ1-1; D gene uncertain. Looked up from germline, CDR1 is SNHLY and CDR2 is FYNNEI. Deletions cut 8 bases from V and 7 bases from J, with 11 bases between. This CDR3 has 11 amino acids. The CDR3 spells CASSLSLEAFF. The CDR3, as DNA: TGTGCCAGCTCCTTGTCTCTTGAAGCTTTCTTT.

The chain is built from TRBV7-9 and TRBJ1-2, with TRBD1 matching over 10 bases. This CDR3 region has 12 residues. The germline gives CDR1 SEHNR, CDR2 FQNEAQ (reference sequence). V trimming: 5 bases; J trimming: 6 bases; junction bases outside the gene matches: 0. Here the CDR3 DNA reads TGTGCCAGCAGCGGGACAGGGGATGGCTACACCTTC. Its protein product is CASSGTGDGYTF.

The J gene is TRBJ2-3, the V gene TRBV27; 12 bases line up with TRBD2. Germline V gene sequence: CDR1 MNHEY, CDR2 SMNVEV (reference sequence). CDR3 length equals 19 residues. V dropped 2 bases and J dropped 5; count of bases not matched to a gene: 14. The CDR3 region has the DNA TGTGCCAGCAGTTTAGGTACTAGCGGGAGGAGGGGCCTGGGAGATACGCAGTATTTT. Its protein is CASSLGTSGRRGLGDTQYF.

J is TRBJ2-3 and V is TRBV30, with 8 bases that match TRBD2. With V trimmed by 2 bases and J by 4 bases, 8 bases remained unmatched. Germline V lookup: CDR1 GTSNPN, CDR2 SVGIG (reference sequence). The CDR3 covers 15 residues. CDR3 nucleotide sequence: TGTGCCTGGAGTCTCGACGGGAGGGGGTCAGATACGCAGTATTTT. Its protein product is CAWSLDGRGSDTQYF.

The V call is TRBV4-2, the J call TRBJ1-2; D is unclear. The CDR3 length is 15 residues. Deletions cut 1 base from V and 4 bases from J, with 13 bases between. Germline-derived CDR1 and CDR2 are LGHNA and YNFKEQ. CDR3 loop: CASSQGSATIYGYTF. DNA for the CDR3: TGTGCCAGCAGCCAAGGAAGTGCCACTATCTATGGCTACACCTTC.